This T cell receptor (beta chain) was retrieved from a study of T-cell reconstitution after alpha-beta-depleted transplantation in children. V lost 4 bases, J lost 0 bases, and 4 bases stayed unmatched. The CDR3 is 15 residues long. Germline CDR1 is SGHRS and CDR2 is YFSETQ. Study-level points and caveats: It was newly produced T cells that mostly accounted for T-cell counts and diversity one year after transplant. Reportedly, alpha-beta T cells present about two months post-transplant originated from several hundred expanded clones of graft origin. TCRbeta diversity was high at day 60 in some patients (a result of surviving recipient T cells and thymic progenitors).

This sample's TCRbeta library carried unique molecular identifier barcodes. TCRdb passed the PCR reads through MiXCR, listing each CDR3 protein once. The sample holds tens of thousands of distinct CDR3 sequences, 44% seen once. This clonotype was recorded a few times. The antigen is undetermined. V usage is TRBV5-1 and J usage is TRBJ2-5, with 9 bases matching TRBD1. The receptor was isolated from a male patient between 5 and 17 years old who had a stem cell transplant for acute lymphoblastic leukemia, so the T cells may come from the graft donor. Specimen: PBMCs, mostly from graft donor cells, collected 360 days after TCRalphabeta/CD19-depleted stem cell transplant. The CDR3 DNA reads as TGCGCCAGCAGCCCCCGGGACAGGGACCAAGAGACCCAGTACTTC. Its protein product is CASSPRDRDQETQYF.